This T cell receptor (beta chain) originates from a study of T cell responses to AZD1222 COVID-19 vaccine. The study, taken as a whole, reports: The peak T cell response came first, and repertoires were sampled only after it. The donors showed a predominance of white British ancestry and of females, with possible underestimation of clonal diversity.

The CDR3 contains 14 residues. The V gene end was trimmed by 2 bases and the J gene end by 6 bases; junction bases not matched to a gene: 7. Germline values: CDR1 MNHEY, CDR2 SVGAGI. Some clones are missing from TCRdb's copy, which holds only in-frame ones; the method was immunoSEQ multiplex PCR. The sample includes approximately 110,000 clones, over 75% of them seen just once. Remarks on this clone: As yet, its antigen is unknown.

This sequence joins TRBV6-5 and TRBJ2-7; 7 bases align to TRBD1. This specimen was peripheral blood, taken on day 0 of AZD1222 vaccination. This TCR was recovered from an adult in good health. Written as DNA, the CDR3 is TGTGCCAGCAGTTACCAGGGACAGACCATCGAGCAGTACTTC. It codes for CASSYQGQTIEQYF.